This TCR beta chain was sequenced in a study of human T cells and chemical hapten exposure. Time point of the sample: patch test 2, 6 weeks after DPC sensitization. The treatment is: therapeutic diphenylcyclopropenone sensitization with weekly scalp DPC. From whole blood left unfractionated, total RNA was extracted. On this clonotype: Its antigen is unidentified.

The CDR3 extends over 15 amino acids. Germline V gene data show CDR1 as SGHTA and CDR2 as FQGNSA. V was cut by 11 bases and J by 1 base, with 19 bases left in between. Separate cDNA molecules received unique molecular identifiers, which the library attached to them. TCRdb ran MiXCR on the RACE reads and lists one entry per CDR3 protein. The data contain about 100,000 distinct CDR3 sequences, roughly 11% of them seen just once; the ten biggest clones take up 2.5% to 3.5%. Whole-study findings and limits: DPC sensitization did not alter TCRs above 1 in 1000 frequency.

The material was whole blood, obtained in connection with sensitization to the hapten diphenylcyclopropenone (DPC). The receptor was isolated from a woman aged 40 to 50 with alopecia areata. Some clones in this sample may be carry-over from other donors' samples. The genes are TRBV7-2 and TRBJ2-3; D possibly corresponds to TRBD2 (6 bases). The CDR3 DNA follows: TGTGCCGTTTCTCCGAGTAGCGGTCGCACAGATACGCAGTATTTT. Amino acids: CAVSPSSGRTDTQYF.